This T cell receptor beta chain was recorded in a study of CD8+CD57+ T cells in acquired aplastic anemia. A word on this clonotype: The junction departs from the called germline gene at one end, perhaps through a read error.

Germline V gives CDR1 SGDLS, CDR2 YYNGEE. The CDR3 loop spans 15 amino acids. The use of genomic DNA as template underpinned the TCR beta VDJ and CDR3 profiling. TCRdb reanalysed the reads using MiXCR and keeps one entry per CDR3 protein. The table lists 90,000 to 120,000 distinct CDR3 sequences, about half of them singletons. The sequenced sample was sorted CD4+, CD8+, or CD8+CD57+ T cells (not recorded which) from PBMCs. This chain joins TRBV9 and TRBJ2-5; D perhaps matches TRBD2 (6 bases). The clonotype comes from a human donor in good health, serving as a control. CDR3 amino acids: CASSVAAGLQETQYF. Here the CDR3 DNA reads TGTGCCAGTAGCGTAGCGGCGGGACTTCAAGAGACCCAGTACTTC.